This T cell receptor beta chain was identified during a study of T-cell memory formation after mild COVID-19. TCRdb re-called the 5' RACE reads with MiXCR, one entry per CDR3 protein. This table has 150,000 or so distinct CDR3 sequences, 11% appearing once. This clonotype was seen more than once but under ten times. The CDR3 length is 16 residues. The V gene lost 2 bases and the J gene lost 2 bases, with 13 bases spanning the gap. Germline CDR1 MNHEY, CDR2 SVGEGT. The V and J genes are TRBV6-2 or TRBV6-3 and TRBJ1-5; D is possibly TRBD1 (6 bases). The sample taken for sequencing was PBMCs or a T cell subset sorted from them (not recorded which). This TCR was recovered from a young man who had mild COVID-19 (a few samples of this study predate the infection). Cell type and time point are not known. DNA for the CDR3: TGTGCCAGCAGTTACCAGGGAGCAGGGGGCAATCAGCCCCAGCATTTT. Residues: CASSYQGAGGNQPQHF.